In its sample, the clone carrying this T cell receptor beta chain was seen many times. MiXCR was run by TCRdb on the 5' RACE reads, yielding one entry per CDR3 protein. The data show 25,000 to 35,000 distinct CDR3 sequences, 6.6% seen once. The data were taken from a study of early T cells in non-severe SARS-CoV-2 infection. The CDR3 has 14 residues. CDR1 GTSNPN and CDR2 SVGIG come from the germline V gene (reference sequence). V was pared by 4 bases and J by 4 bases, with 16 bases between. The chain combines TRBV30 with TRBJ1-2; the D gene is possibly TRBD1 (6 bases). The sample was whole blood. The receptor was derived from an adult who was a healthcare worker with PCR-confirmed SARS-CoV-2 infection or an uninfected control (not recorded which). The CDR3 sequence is CAWKPLGGIYGYTF. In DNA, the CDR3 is TGTGCCTGGAAGCCCCTAGGGGGAATCTATGGCTACACCTTC.